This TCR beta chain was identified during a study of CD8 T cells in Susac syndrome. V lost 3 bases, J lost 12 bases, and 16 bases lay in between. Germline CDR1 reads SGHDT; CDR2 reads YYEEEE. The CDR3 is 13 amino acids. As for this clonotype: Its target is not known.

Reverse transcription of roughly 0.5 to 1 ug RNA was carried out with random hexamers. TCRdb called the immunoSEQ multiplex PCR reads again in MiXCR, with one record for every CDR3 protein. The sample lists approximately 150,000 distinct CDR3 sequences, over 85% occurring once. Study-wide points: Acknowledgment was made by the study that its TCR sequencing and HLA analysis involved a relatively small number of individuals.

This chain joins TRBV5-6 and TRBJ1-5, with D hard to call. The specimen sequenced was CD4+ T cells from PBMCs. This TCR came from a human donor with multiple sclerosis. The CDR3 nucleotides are TGTGCCAGCAGCTCCTACAGTCATCGGTTCCAGCATTTT. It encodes CASSSYSHRFQHF.